Shown below are 21 T cell receptor beta chains from a single sample sequenced in a study of cytomegalovirus exposure and HLA in healthy donors. PCR was performed using 60 Vbeta and 13 Jbeta primers. Repertoires were generated with immunoSEQ multiplex PCR, while TCRdb's copy carries only in-frame clones and drops some. The repertoire has some 120,000 clones, 74% of them found once; the top ten carry about 2%. The sequencing input was PBMCs. The source is a human donor in good health.

With respect to this clone: In the same sample, other DNA sequences code for this CDR3. The CDR3 sequence: CASSLERSSYEQYF. Here the CDR3 DNA reads TGCGCCAGCAGCTTGGAACGGTCCTCCTACGAGCAGTACTTC. The V gene is TRBV5-1, the J gene TRBJ2-7, with D unclear. Deletions cut 0 bases from V and 0 bases from J, with 7 bases between. Germline CDR1 reads SGHRS; CDR2 reads YFSETQ. CDR3 length: 14 residues.

The V gene is TRBV5-6, the J gene TRBJ2-3; D uncertain. Trimming took off 3 bases at V and 0 bases at J, with 5 bases between the two ends. The CDR3 loop spans 13 amino acids. Germline values: CDR1 SGHDT, CDR2 YYEEEE. The DNA of the CDR3 is TGTGCCAGCAGCTCTACCAGCACAGATACGCAGTATTTT. It yields the protein CASSSTSTDTQYF.

The chain is built from TRBV27 and TRBJ2-7; D not resolved. Trimming left V 4 bases short and J 7 bases short, with 8 bases between. Germline CDR1 reads MNHEY; CDR2 reads SMNVEV (reference sequence). The CDR3 loop spans 11 amino acids. CDR3 residues: CASSSRQEQYF. DNA for the CDR3: TGTGCCAGCAGTTCGAGGCAGGAGCAGTACTTC.

The rearrangement uses TRBV27 and TRBJ1-4; possibly TRBD1 for D (5 bases). The CDR3 runs to 14 residues. V lost 3 bases and J lost 1, with 6 bases in between. The germline CDR1 and CDR2 sequences are MNHEY and SMNVEV (reference sequence). This CDR3 is CASSFQGTNEKLFF. In nucleotides, the CDR3 is TGTGCCAGCAGTTTTCAGGGAACTAATGAAAAACTGTTTTTT.

This chain connects TRBV30 to TRBJ2-6; tentative D call: TRBD1 (6 bases). V was shortened by 7 bases and J by 0 bases, with 10 bases between the two germline ends. The germline gives CDR1 GTSNPN, CDR2 SVGIG (reference sequence). CDR3 length: 14 residues. CDR3 protein: CALDRLSGANVLTF. In DNA, the CDR3 is TGTGCCTTAGACAGGCTCTCTGGGGCCAACGTCCTGACTTTC.

V gene TRBV29-1 combines with J gene TRBJ2-5, with TRBD1 matching 8 bases. The DNA end is more similar to TRBJ2-7, so the J call may be wrong. The CDR3 length is 14 residues. The germline CDR1 and CDR2 sequences are SQVTM and ANQGSEA. CDR3 DNA: TGCAGCGCCCTATCCCAGGACAGGGCGTACGAGCAGTACTTC. Protein sequence: CSALSQDRAYEQYF.

The V and J genes are TRBV19 and TRBJ1-5; D is perhaps TRBD1 (5 bases). Between the trimmed V and J ends, which lost 3 bases and 7 bases, there was a span of 16 bases. Germline V gives CDR1 LNHDA, CDR2 SQIVND (reference sequence). This CDR3 region has 15 residues. The CDR3 DNA sequence: TGTGCCAGTAGTATGGGAGGGGCAGGAGGGCAGCCCCAGCATTTT. This codes for CASSMGGAGGQPQHF. Complete variable domain (other parts from reference TRBV19 and TRBJ1-5): DGGITQSPKYLFRKEGQNVTLSCEQNLNHDAMYWYRQDPGQGLRLIYYSQIVNDFQKGDIAEGYSVSREKKESFPLTVTSAQKNPTAFYLCASSMGGAGGQPQHFGDGTRLSIL.

DNA of the CDR3: TGTGCCAGCAGCGTCGAAAGACAGGGCGAGCAGTACTTC. Translated: CASSVERQGEQYF. The V call is TRBV14, the J call TRBJ2-5; TRBD1 agrees at 7 bases. With the DNA end fitting TRBJ2-7 better, the J assignment may be wrong. Per germline, CDR1 SGHDN and CDR2 FVKESK. This CDR3 spans 13 amino acids.

The chain links TRBV19 to TRBJ2-3; 7 nucleotides agree with TRBD1. CDR3 length: 15 amino acids. The germline V gene has CDR1 LNHDA and CDR2 SQIVND (reference sequence). Trimming cost V 5 bases and J 0 bases; bases outside gene matches: 5. CDR3 in amino acids: CASSDTGASTDTQYF. The CDR3 nucleotides read TGTGCCAGTAGTGACACAGGGGCGAGCACAGATACGCAGTATTTT.

The chain carries TRBV9 and TRBJ1-2; D might be TRBD1 (6 bases). The V gene lost 0 bases and the J gene lost 5 bases, with 11 bases spanning the gap. The CDR3 is made up of 14 amino acids. CDR1 SGDLS and CDR2 YYNGEE come from the germline V gene. CDR3 region: CASSVADSLYGYTF. The CDR3 DNA is TGTGCCAGCAGCGTAGCGGACAGCTTATATGGCTACACCTTC. Full variable domain (outside the CDR3, taken from reference TRBV9 and TRBJ1-2): DSGVTQTPKHLITATGQRVTLRCSPRSGDLSVYWYQQSLDQGLQFLIQYYNGEERAKGNILERFSAQQFPDLHSELNLSSLELGDSALYFCASSVADSLYGYTFGSGTRLTVV.

In its sample, this clone was seen once. The chain has TRBV7-9 and TRBJ1-6; 9 bases match TRBD1. V gave up 5 bases and J gave up 6 bases; unmatched junction bases: 11. The CDR3 runs 17 residues. The germline CDR1 and CDR2 sequences are SEHNR and FQNEAQ (reference sequence). The CDR3 sequence: CASSQGQGRGGNSPLHF. CDR3 bases: TGTGCCAGCAGCCAGGGACAGGGAAGGGGTGGTAATTCACCCCTCCACTTT.

This clone was counted only a few times. The V gene is TRBV30, the J gene TRBJ2-4, with TRBD2 matching 8 bases. V shed 3 bases, J shed 2 bases, and the junction held 6 bases outside the gene matches. CDR1 and CDR2 (germline): GTSNPN, SVGIG (reference sequence). CDR3 length: 15 residues. The CDR3 here is CAWRPGGATKNIQYF. The CDR3 DNA reads as TGTGCCTGGAGGCCCGGGGGGGCAACCAAAAACATTCAGTACTTC. Full variable domain (remainder filled in from reference TRBV30 and TRBJ2-4): SQTIHQWPATLVQPVGSPLSLECTVEGTSNPNLYWYRQAAGRGLQLLFYSVGIGQISSEVPQNLSASRPQDRQFILSSKKLLLSDSGFYLCAWRPGGATKNIQYFGAGTRLSVL.

The chain carries TRBV6-1 and TRBJ2-1; TRBD2 matches 14 bases. Unmatched junction bases numbered 4, after V lost 4 bases and J lost 8 bases. Germline V gene lookup returns CDR1 MNHNS and CDR2 SASEGT. The CDR3 loop spans 15 amino acids. CDR3 residues: CASSVGTSGGYEQFF. Here the CDR3 DNA reads TGTGCCAGCAGTGTAGGGACTAGCGGGGGTTATGAGCAGTTCTTC.

V and J are TRBV5-1 and TRBJ2-5, with D maybe TRBD2 (5 bases). Germline values: CDR1 SGHRS, CDR2 YFSETQ. This CDR3 has 15 amino acids. The V gene lost 3 bases and the J gene lost 5 bases, with 17 bases spanning the gap. This CDR3 reads CASSSAASTAETQYF. The CDR3 DNA reads TGCGCCAGCAGCTCAGCGGCGAGTACGGCGGAGACCCAGTACTTC.

This clone has just a few counts. CDR3 nucleotides: TGTGCCAGCACCCCGCCGGGAGCGCATATCCAAGAGACCCAGTACTTC. This translates into CASTPPGAHIQETQYF. The chain couples TRBV2 to TRBJ2-5, with D perhaps TRBD2 (6 bases). CDR1 SNHLY and CDR2 FYNNEI come from the germline V gene. The CDR3 loop spans 16 amino acids. V was cut by 7 bases and J by 1 base, with 19 bases left in between.

This sequence joins TRBV7-9 and TRBJ1-3, with D possibly matching TRBD1 (6 bases). V was trimmed by 7 bases and J by 2 bases, leaving 9 bases between them. The CDR3 extends over 13 amino acids. Germline lookup yields CDR1 SEHNR and CDR2 FQNEAQ (reference sequence). The CDR3 loop reads CASIEGAGNTIYF. CDR3 DNA sequence: TGTGCCAGCATCGAGGGGGCTGGAAACACCATATATTTT.

The CDR3 DNA reads TGTGCCAGTAGCCCGACCCGGGACACTCAAGAGACCCAGTACTTC. Encoded protein: CASSPTRDTQETQYF. The chain uses TRBV19 and TRBJ2-5; a weak D match, TRBD1 (6 bases). The CDR3 length is 15 residues. CDR1 and CDR2 (germline): LNHDA, SQIVND (reference sequence). Trimming took off 6 bases at V and 2 bases at J, with 16 bases between the two ends.

This clone was recorded once. This chain links TRBV7-2 with TRBJ1-2, with 10 bases fitting TRBD1. V was pared by 5 bases and J by 4 bases, with 7 bases of the junction left unmatched. CDR3 length equals 15 residues. CDR1 and CDR2 from the germline V gene are SGHTA and FQGNSA. CDR3 DNA: TGTGCCAGCAGCCCAGACTGGGACAGGGGCTATGGCTACACCTTC. Translation gives CASSPDWDRGYGYTF. The entire variable domain, with the rest obtained from reference TRBV7-2 and TRBJ1-2, is as follows: GAGVSQSPSNKVTEKGKDVELRCDPISGHTALYWYRQSLGQGLEFLIYFQGNSAPDKSGLPSDRFSAERTGGSVSTLTIQRTQQEDSAVYLCASSPDWDRGYGYTFGSGTRLTVV.

The V gene is TRBV6-5, the J gene TRBJ2-2; D is uncertain. V lost 0 bases and J lost 2, with 7 bases in between. This CDR3 has 15 residues. Germline CDR1 reads MNHEY; CDR2 reads SVGAGI. CDR3 DNA: TGTGCCAGCAGTTACTCGAACAGCAACACCGGGGAGCTGTTTTTT. This codes for CASSYSNSNTGELFF.

The chain couples TRBV21-1 to TRBJ1-6. TRBV21-1 is a documented pseudogene. This CDR3 has 13 residues. Here the CDR3 reads CASSTARNSPLHF. The CDR3 DNA is TGTGCCAGCAGCACCGCGCGTAATTCACCCCTCCACTTT.

This sequence joins TRBV4-1 and TRBJ2-7; 7 bases line up with TRBD2. The CDR3 runs to 16 residues. V lost 0 bases and J lost 4; bases outside the gene matches: 9. In germline, CDR1 is MGHRA, CDR2 YSYEKL. The CDR3 sequence: CASSQDGVNGGYEQYF. The CDR3 DNA follows: TGCGCCAGCAGCCAAGATGGAGTGAACGGGGGGTACGAGCAGTACTTC.